This TCR beta chain appears in the sequencing data of a study of T cell repertoires in ileal Crohn's disease. Study details: Operated complications were stricturing disease (roughly 60%) and penetrating disease (39%).

Libraries were prepared by immunoSEQ multiplex PCR; TCRdb keeps only in-frame clonotypes and omits some of them. The table has tens of thousands of clones, 85% to 90% seen once. As for time point: neoterminal ileum biopsy at postoperative endoscopy, about 6 months after surgery. The V segment lost 3 bases and the J segment 4 bases; nucleotides outside the gene matches: 9. The CDR3 totals 15 residues. The germline CDR1 and CDR2 sequences are SGHKS and YYEKEE (reference sequence). Sequenced: ileal tissue. The sequence came from an adult with Crohn's disease. V is TRBV5-5 and J is TRBJ2-5, with 7 nucleotides matching TRBD2. In DNA form, the CDR3 reads TGTGCCAGCAGCTCGCTGTGGGGGGGGTCAGAGACCCAGTACTTC. It encodes CASSSLWGGSETQYF.